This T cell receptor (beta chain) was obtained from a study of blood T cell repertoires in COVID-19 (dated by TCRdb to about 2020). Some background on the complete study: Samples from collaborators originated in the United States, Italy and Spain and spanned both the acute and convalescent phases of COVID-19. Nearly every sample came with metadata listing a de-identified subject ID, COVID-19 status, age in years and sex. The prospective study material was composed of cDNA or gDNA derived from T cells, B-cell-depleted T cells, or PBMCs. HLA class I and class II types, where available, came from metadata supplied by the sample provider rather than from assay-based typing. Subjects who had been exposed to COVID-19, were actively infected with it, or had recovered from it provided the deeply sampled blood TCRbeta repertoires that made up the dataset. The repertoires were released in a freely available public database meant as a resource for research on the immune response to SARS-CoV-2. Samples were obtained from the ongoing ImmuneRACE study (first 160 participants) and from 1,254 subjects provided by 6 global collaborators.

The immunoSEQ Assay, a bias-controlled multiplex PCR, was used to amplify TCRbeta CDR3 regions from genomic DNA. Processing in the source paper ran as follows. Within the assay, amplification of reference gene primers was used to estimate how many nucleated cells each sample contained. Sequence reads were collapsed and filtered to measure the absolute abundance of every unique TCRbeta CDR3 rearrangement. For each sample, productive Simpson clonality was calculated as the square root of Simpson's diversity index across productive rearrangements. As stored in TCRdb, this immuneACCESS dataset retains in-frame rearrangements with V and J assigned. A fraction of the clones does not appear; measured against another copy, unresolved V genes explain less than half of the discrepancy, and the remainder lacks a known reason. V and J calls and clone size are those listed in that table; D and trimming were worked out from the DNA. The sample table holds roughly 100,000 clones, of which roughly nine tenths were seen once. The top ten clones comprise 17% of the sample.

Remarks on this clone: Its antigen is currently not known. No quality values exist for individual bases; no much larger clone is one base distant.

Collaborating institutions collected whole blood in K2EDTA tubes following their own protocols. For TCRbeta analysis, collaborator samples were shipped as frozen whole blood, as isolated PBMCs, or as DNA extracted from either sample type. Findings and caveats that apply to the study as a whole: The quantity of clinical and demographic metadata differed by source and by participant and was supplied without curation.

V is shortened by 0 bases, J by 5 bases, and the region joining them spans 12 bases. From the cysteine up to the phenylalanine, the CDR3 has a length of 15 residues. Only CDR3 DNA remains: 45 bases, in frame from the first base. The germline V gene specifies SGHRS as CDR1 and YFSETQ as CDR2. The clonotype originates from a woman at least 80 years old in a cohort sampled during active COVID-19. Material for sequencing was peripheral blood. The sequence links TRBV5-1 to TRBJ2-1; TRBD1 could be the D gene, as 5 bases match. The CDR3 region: CASSLVGAANNEQFF. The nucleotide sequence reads TGCGCCAGCAGCTTGGTTGGGGCCGCCAACAATGAGCAGTTCTTC.